This T cell receptor (beta chain) was captured by sequencing in a study of technical replicates of blood from a handful of donors. This clone was seen just once. V lost 5 bases, J lost 3 bases, and 7 bases stayed unmatched. The CDR3 spans 16 residues. Germline V CDR1 and CDR2: PRHDT, FYEKMQ (reference sequence). Sequencing was performed with immunoSEQ multiplex PCR; in TCRdb, only in-frame clones are kept and a portion is missing. The sample comprises roughly 80,000 clones, around 91% of which are singletons, and 0.35% to 0.5% rests with the top ten. This chain uses TRBV13 with TRBJ2-2; 9 nucleotides agree with TRBD1. Material: T cells isolated from PBMCs. This clonotype originated in a human donor in good health. CDR3 nucleotide sequence: TGTGCCAGCAGCCTCCGGGACAGGGAGGACACCGGGGAGCTGTTTTTT. Its protein is CASSLRDREDTGELFF.